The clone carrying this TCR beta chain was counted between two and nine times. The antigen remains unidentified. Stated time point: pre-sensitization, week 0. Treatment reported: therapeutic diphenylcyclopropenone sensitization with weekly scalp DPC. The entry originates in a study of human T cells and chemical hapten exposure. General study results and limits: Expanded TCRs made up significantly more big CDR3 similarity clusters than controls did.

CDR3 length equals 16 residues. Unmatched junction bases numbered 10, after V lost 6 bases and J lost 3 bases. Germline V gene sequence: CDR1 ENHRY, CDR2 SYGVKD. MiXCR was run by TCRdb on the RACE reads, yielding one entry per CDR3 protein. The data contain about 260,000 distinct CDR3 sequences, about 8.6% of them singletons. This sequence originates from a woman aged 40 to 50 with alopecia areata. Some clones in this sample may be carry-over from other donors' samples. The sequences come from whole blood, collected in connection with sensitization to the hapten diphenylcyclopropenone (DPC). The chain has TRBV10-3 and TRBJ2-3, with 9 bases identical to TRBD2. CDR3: CAIRRAGTSTTDTQYF. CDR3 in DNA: TGTGCCATCAGAAGGGCCGGGACTAGCACGACAGATACGCAGTATTTT.